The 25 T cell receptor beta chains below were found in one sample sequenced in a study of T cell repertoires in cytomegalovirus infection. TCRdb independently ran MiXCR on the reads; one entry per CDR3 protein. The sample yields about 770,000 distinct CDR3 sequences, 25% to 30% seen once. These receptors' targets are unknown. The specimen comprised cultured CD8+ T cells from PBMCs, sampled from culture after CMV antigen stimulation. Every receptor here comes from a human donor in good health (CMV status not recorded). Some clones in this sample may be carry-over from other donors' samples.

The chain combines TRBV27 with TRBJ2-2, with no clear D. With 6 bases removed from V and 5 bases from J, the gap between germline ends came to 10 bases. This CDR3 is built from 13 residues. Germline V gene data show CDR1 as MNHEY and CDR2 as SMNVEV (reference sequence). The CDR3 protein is CASRVGWTGELFF. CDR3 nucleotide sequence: TGTGCCAGCAGAGTGGGGTGGACCGGGGAGCTGTTTTTT.

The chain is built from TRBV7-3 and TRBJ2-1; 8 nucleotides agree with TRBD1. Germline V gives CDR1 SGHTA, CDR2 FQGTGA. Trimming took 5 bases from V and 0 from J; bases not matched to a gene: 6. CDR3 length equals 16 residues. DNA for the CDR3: TGTGCCAGCAGCCCGATCGGACAGGGCTCCTACAATGAGCAGTTCTTC. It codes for CASSPIGQGSYNEQFF.

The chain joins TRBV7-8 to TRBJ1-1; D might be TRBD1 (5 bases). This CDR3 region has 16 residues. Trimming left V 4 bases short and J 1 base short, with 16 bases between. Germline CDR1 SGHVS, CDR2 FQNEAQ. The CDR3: CASSSRRGLGNTEAFF. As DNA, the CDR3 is TGTGCCAGCAGCTCCCGAAGGGGACTAGGGAACACTGAAGCTTTCTTT. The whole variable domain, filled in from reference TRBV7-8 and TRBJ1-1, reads GAGVSQSPRYKVAKRGQDVALRCDPISGHVSLFWYQQALGQGPEFLTYFQNEAQLDKSGLPSDRFFAERPEGSVSTLKIQRTQQEDSAVYLCASSSRRGLGNTEAFFGQGTRLTVV.

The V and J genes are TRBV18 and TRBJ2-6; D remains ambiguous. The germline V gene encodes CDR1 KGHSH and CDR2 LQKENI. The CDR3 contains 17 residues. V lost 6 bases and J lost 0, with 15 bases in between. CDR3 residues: CASSRNARTSGANVLTF. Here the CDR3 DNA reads TGTGCCAGCTCTCGGAACGCCAGGACCTCTGGGGCCAACGTCCTGACTTTC.

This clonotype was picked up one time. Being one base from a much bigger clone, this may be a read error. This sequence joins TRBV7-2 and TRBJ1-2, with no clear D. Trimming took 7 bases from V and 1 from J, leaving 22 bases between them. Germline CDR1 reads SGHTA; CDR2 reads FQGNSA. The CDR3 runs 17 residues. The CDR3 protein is CASTPTSSSGINYGYTF. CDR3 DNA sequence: TGTGCCAGCACCCCGACCAGTTCGTCGGGGATTAACTATGGCTACACCTTC.

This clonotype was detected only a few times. The CDR3 protein is CASSIEGFQPQHF. In DNA, the CDR3 is TGTGCCAGTAGTATAGAGGGATTTCAGCCCCAGCATTTT. This chain joins TRBV19 and TRBJ1-5; D gene ambiguous. V was trimmed by 0 bases and J by 6 bases, leaving 6 bases between them. Germline V gene sequence: CDR1 LNHDA, CDR2 SQIVND (reference sequence). The CDR3 spans 13 residues.

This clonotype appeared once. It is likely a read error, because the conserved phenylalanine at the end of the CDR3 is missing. CDR3 region: CSGTGGTGGTEAFI. CDR3 bases: TGCAGCGGGACAGGGGGCACGGGTGGGACTGAAGCTTTCATT. The chain has TRBV29-1 and TRBJ1-1; 11 nucleotides match TRBD1. The ends lost 7 bases at V and 5 bases at J; junction bases unmatched: 9. This CDR3 is 14 amino acids long. From germline, CDR1 is SQVTM and CDR2 ANQGSEA.

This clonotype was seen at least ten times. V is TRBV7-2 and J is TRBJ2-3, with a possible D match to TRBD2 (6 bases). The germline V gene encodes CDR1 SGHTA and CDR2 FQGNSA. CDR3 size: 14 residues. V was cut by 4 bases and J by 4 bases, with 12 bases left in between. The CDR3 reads CASSSGVSADTQYF. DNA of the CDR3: TGTGCCAGCAGCTCGGGAGTGAGTGCAGATACGCAGTATTTT.

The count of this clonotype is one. The CDR3 DNA is TGTGCCAGCAGCTCTTTACAGTTCTTC. Translation gives CASSSLQFF. V and J are TRBV7-2 and TRBJ2-1; D is ambiguous. Germline CDR1 and CDR2: SGHTA and FQGNSA. The CDR3 length is 9 residues. With 4 bases removed from V and 13 bases from J, the gap between germline ends came to 5 bases.

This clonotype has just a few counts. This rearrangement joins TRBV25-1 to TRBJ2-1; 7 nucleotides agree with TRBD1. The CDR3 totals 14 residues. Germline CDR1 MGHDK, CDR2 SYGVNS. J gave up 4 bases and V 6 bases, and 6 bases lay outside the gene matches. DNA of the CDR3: TGTGCCAGCAGCTGGGACAGCCTTTACAATGAGCAGTTCTTC. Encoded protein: CASSWDSLYNEQFF.

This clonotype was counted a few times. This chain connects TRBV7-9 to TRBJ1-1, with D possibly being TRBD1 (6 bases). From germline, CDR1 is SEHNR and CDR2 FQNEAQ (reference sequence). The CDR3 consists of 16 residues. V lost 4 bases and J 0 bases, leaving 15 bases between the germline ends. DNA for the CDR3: TGTGCCAGCAGCTCCTGGGTGGGGGGGCTGAACACTGAAGCTTTCTTT. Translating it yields CASSSWVGGLNTEAFF.

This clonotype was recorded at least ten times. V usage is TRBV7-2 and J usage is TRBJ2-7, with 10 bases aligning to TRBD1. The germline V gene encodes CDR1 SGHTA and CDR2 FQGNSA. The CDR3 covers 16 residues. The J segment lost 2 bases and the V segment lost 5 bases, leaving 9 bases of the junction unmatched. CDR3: CASSPDPGQGTYEQYV. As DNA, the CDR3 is TGTGCCAGCAGCCCAGATCCGGGACAGGGGACCTACGAGCAGTACGTC.

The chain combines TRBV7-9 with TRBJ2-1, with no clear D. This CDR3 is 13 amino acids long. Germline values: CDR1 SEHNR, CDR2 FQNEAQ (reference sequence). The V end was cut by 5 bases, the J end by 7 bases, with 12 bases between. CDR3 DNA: TGTGCCAGCAGCCCCGCTGGGTGGAATGAGCAGTTCTTC. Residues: CASSPAGWNEQFF.

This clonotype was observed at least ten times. DNA for the CDR3: TGTGCCAGCAGCTTAGTCGGGAATTCACCCCTCCACTTT. Translated, it gives CASSLVGNSPLHF. The genes are TRBV11-3 and TRBJ1-6; D not resolved. Trimming shortened V by 1 base and J by 7 bases, and 5 bases separated the two germline ends. The CDR3 consists of 13 residues. The germline V gene encodes CDR1 SGHNT and CDR2 YENEEA.

CDR3 nucleotides: TGCGCCAGCAGCCAAGACGGCGGGTGGGAAGCTAACTATGGCTACACCTTC. Protein sequence: CASSQDGGWEANYGYTF. The chain uses TRBV4-3 and TRBJ1-2, with D hard to call. The CDR3 runs 17 residues. V gave up 0 bases and J gave up 0 bases, with 14 bases separating them. In germline, CDR1 is LGHNA, CDR2 YSLEER.

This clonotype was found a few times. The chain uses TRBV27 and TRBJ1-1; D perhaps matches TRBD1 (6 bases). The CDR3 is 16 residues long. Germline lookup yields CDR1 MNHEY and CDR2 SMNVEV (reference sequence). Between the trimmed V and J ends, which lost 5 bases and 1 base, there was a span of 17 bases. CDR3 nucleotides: TGTGCCAGCAGTGGGGGACAAGTGGGCAGGAACACTGAAGCTTTCTTT. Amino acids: CASSGGQVGRNTEAFF.

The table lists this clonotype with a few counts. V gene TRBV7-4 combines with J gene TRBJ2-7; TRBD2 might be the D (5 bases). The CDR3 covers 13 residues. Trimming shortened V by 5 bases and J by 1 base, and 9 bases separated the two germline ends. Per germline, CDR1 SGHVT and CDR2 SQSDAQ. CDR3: CASSPERSYEQYV. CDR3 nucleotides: TGTGCCAGCAGCCCTGAGCGGTCCTACGAGCAGTACGTC.

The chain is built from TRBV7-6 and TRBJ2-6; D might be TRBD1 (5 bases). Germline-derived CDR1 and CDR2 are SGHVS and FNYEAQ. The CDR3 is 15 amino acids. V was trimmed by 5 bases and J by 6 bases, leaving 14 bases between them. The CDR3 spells CASSQGEPVANVLTF. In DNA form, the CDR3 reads TGTGCCAGCAGCCAGGGCGAACCTGTGGCCAACGTCCTGACTTTC.

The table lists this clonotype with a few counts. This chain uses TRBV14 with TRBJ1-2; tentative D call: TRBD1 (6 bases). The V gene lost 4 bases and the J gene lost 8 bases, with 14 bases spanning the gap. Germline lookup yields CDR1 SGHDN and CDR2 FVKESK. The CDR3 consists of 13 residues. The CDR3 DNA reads TGTGCCAGCAGCCCAGGGGCAGTTGAGGGCTACACCTTC. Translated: CASSPGAVEGYTF. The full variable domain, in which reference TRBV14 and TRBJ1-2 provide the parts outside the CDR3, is EAGVTQFPSHSVIEKGQTVTLRCDPISGHDNLYWYRRVMGKEIKFLLHFVKESKQDESGMPNNRFLAERTGGTYSTLKVQPAELEDSGVYFCASSPGAVEGYTFGSGTRLTVV.

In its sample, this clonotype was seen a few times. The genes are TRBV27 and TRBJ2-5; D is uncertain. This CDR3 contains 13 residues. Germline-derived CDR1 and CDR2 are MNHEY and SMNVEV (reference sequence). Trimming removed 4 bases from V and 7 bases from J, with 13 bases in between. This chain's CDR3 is CASSSTEAGTQYF. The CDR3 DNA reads TGTGCCAGCAGTTCAACAGAGGCCGGGACCCAGTACTTC.

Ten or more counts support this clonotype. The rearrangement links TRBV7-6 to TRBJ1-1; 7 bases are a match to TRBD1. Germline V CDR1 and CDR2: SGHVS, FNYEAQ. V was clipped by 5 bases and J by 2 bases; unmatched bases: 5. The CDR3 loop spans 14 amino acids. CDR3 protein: CASSPGQINTEAFF. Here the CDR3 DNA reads TGTGCCAGCAGCCCGGGACAGATTAACACTGAAGCTTTCTTT.

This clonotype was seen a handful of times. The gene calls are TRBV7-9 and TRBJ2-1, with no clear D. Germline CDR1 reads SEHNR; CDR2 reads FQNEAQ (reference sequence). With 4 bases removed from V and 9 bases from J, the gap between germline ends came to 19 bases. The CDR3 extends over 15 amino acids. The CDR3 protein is CASSYTPVFGGEQFF. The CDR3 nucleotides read TGTGCCAGCAGCTACACCCCGGTATTTGGTGGTGAGCAGTTCTTC.

CDR3 nucleotide sequence: TGTGCCAGCAGGAGGGACTACCAAACTTCGAGCTCCTACGAGCAGTACGTC. It specifies CASRRDYQTSSSYEQYV. This rearrangement joins TRBV5-6 to TRBJ2-7; 7 bases are shared with TRBD2. The CDR3 consists of 17 residues. Germline V gene sequence: CDR1 SGHDT, CDR2 YYEEEE. V shed 5 bases, J shed 0 bases, and the junction held 14 bases outside the gene matches.

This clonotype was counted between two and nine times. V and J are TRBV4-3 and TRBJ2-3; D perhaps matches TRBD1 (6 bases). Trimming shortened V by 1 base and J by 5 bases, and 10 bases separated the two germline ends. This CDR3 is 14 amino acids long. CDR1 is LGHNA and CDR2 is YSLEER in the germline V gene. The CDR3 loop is CASSQASGEDTQYF. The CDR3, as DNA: TGCGCCAGCAGCCAAGCTTCAGGGGAAGATACGCAGTATTTT.

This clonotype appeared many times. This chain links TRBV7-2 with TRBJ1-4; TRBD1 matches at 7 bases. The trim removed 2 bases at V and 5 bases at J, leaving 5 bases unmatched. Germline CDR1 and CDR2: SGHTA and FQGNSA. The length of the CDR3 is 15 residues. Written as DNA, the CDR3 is TGTGCCAGCAGCTTATTGGGGACAGAGAATGAAAAACTGTTTTTT. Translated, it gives CASSLLGTENEKLFF.